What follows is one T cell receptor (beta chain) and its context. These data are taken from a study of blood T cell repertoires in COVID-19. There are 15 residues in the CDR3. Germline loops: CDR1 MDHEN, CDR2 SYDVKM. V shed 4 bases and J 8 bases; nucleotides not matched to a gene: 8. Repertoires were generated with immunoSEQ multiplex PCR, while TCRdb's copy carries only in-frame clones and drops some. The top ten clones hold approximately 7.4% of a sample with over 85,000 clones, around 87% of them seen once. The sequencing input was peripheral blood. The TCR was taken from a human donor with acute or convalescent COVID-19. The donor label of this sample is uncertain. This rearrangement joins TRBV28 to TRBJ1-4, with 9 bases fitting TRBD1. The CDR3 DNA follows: TGTGCCAGCAGTTCCTCCGGGACAGGGTACGAAAAACTGTTTTTT. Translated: CASSSSGTGYEKLFF.